There are a few counts of the clone carrying this T cell receptor (beta chain). The data originate from a study of patients and donors after allogeneic stem cell transplantation. The V gene lost 6 bases and the J gene lost 4 bases, with 16 bases spanning the gap. The germline V gene has CDR1 MNHNS and CDR2 SASEGT. The CDR3 has 15 amino acids. TCRdb redid the calling of the RT-PCR reads with MiXCR, one entry per CDR3 protein. The table lists over 400,000 distinct CDR3 sequences, roughly 16% of them singletons. V usage is TRBV6-1 and J usage is TRBJ1-3, with D tentatively TRBD1 (5 bases). The receptor was derived from a human donor who was either an allogeneic HSCT recipient or a stem cell or donor lymphocyte infusion donor (not recorded which). It is not recorded whose cells these are; they may come from a transplant donor. The specimen sequenced was blood, either unsorted or a sorted T cell fraction (not recorded which). The CDR3 region is CASRWGGAGGNTIYF. The CDR3 DNA reads TGTGCCAGCAGATGGGGAGGGGCGGGAGGAAACACCATATATTTT.